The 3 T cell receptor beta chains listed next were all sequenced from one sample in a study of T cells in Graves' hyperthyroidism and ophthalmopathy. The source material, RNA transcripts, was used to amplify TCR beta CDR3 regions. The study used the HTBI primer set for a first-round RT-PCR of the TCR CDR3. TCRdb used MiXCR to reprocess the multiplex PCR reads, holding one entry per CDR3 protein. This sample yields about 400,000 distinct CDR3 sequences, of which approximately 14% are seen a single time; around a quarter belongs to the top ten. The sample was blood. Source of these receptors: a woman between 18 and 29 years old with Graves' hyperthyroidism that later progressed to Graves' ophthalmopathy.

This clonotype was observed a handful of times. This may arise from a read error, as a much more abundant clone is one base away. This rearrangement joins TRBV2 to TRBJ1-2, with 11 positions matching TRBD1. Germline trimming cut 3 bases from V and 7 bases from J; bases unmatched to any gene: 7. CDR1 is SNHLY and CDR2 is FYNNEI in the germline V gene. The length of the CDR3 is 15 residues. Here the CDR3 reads CASSDTRTGGFGYTF. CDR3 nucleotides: TGTGCCAGCAGTGATACCAGGACAGGGGGCTTTGGCTACACCTTC.

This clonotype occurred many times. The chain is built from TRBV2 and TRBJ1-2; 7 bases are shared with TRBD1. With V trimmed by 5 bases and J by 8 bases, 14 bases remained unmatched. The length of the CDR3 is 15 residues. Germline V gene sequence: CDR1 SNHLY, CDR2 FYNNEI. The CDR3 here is CASSRGQVDLRGYTF. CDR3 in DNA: TGTGCCAGCAGTCGTGGACAGGTCGACTTGAGGGGCTACACCTTC.

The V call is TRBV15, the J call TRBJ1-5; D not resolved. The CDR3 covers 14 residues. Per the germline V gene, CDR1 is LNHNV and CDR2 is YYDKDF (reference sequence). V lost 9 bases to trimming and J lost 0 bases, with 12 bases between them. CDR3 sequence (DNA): TGTGCCACTCAAATGCAGTATAGCAATCAGCCCCAGCATTTT. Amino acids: CATQMQYSNQPQHF.